This entry features one TCR beta chain sequence. The antigen is not known. This entry is derived from a study of Siglec-9 on CD8 T cells in melanoma. Some clones are missing from TCRdb's copy, which holds only in-frame ones; the method was immunoSEQ multiplex PCR. The table records about 30,000 clones, about 80% of them present only once. Whole-study findings and limits: An effector memory CD8+ T-cell subset seemingly accumulating in melanoma was reportedly marked and regulated by Siglec-9.

The receptor's source is a human donor in good health. The specimen sequenced was Siglec-9- CD8+ T cells sorted from blood.

CDR3 DNA: TGCGCCAGCAGCCAAGATCGCGGAGCTTTCTTT. This codes for CASSQDRGAFF. V usage is TRBV4-1 and J usage is TRBJ1-1; D is uncertain. From germline, CDR1 is MGHRA and CDR2 YSYEKL. V gave up 0 bases and J gave up 10 bases, with 6 bases separating them. This CDR3 comprises 11 residues.